Sequencing of this T cell receptor beta chain was carried out in a study of T-cell reconstitution after alpha-beta-depleted transplantation in children. V lost 6 bases and J lost 2, with 10 bases in between. Germline lookup yields CDR1 SQVTM and CDR2 ANQGSEA. The CDR3 runs 12 residues. Study-wide results and caveats: Several patients had high TCRbeta diversity at day 60; it came from surviving recipient T cells and thymic progenitors. Expanded clones from the graft, numbering several hundred, reportedly supplied alpha-beta T cells about two months after transplant. T-cell counts and diversity at one year following transplant were attributed mainly to newly produced T cells.

As regards this clonotype: Its matching antigen is unknown.

Using unique molecular identifiers, the investigators prepared the TCRbeta library. Each CDR3 protein is one row after TCRdb ran MiXCR on the PCR reads. The sample lists fewer than 550,000 distinct CDR3 sequences, 15% to 20% occurring once. V and J are TRBV29-1 and TRBJ2-5; D unresolved. The receptor's source is a boy younger than two who had a stem cell transplant for Wiskott-Aldrich syndrome, so the T cells may come from the graft donor. The input for sequencing was PBMCs, mostly from graft donor cells, taken 360 days after TCRalphabeta/CD19-depleted stem cell transplant. The CDR3: CSVGNYQETQYF. CDR3 DNA sequence: TGCAGCGTCGGTAACTATCAAGAGACCCAGTACTTC.